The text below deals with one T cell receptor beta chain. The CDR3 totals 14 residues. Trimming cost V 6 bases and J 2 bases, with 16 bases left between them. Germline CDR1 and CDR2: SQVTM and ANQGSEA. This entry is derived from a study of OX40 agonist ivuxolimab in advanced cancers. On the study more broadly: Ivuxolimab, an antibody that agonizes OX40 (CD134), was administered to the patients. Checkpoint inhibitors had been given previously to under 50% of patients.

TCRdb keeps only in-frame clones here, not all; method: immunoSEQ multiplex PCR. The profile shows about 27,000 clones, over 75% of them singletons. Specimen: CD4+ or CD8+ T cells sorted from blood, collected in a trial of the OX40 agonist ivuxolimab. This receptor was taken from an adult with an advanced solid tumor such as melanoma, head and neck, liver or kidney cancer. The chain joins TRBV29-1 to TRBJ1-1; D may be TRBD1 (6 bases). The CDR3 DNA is TGCAGCGTGTGGAGGGGGGACACAAACACTGAAGCTTTCTTT. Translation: CSVWRGDTNTEAFF.